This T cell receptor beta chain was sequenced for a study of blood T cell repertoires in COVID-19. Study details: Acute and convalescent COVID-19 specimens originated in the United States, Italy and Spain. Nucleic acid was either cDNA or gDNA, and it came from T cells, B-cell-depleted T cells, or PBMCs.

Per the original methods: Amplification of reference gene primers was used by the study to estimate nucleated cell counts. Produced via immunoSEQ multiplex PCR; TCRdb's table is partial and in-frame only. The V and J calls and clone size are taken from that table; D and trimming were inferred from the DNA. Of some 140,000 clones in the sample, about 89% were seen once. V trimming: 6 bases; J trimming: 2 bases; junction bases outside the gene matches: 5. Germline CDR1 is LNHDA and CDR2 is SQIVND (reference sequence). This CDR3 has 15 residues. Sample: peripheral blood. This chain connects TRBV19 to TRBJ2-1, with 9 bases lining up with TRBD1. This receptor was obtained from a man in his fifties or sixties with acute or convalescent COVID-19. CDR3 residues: CASRSGTGTYNEQFF. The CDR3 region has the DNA TGTGCCAGTAGATCCGGGACAGGGACCTACAATGAGCAGTTCTTC.